Presented here are 19 T cell receptor beta chains from one specimen sequenced in a study of cytomegalovirus exposure and HLA in healthy donors. PCR involved 60 Vbeta and 13 Jbeta primers. Measured with immunoSEQ multiplex PCR; TCRdb has only the in-frame clones, and not every one. The profile shows around 190,000 clones, around 77% of them singletons. Material for sequencing was PBMCs. These receptors were taken from a woman aged 25 to 45 in good health and CMV-seronegative.

V gene TRBV11-2 combines with J gene TRBJ2-7, with 10 bases aligning to TRBD1. The CDR3 totals 14 residues. Trimming removed 4 bases from V and 5 bases from J; junction bases left unmatched: 5. The V gene's germline CDR1 is SGHAT and CDR2 FQNNGV. CDR3 sequence reads: CASSSRTGGNEQYF. For the CDR3, the DNA is TGTGCCAGCAGCTCCAGGACAGGGGGAAACGAGCAGTACTTC.

The chain combines TRBV2 with TRBJ2-5, with TRBD1 matching 7 bases. The end of the DNA fits TRBJ2-7 better, so the J call may be wrong. The CDR3 loop spans 16 amino acids. Germline V gene data show CDR1 as SNHLY and CDR2 as FYNNEI. CDR3 nucleotide sequence: TGTGCCAGCACTGCCGTAGGACAGGACCTGATCTACGAGCAGTACTTC. Amino acid sequence: CASTAVGQDLIYEQYF.

The chain carries TRBV4-1 and TRBJ1-2, with 7 bases identical to TRBD1. Germline V gene sequence: CDR1 MGHRA, CDR2 YSYEKL. The CDR3 has 17 amino acids. The J segment lost 7 bases and the V segment lost 0 bases, leaving 14 bases of the junction unmatched. The DNA for the CDR3 is TGCGCCAGCAGCCAAGACAGCTCTAGGACAGGATCTATTGGCTACACCTTC. Translation: CASSQDSSRTGSIGYTF.

The chain has TRBV5-8 and TRBJ2-7, with a tentative D call TRBD1 (6 bases). Trimming stripped 3 bases from V and 3 bases from J, with 7 bases between. The CDR3 spans 12 residues. Germline-derived CDR1 and CDR2 are SGHTS and YDEGEE. For the CDR3, the DNA is TGTGCCAGCAGCTGGGACAACTACGAGCAGTACTTC. This codes for CASSWDNYEQYF.

The rearrangement links TRBV28 to TRBJ2-1; D unclear. The V gene lost 2 bases and the J gene lost 4 bases, with 12 bases spanning the gap. The CDR3 is 15 amino acids. Germline V gives CDR1 MDHEN, CDR2 SYDVKM. The DNA of the CDR3 is TGTGCCAGCAGTTTACCACCCCCGGGTTACAATGAGCAGTTCTTC. Protein: CASSLPPPGYNEQFF. Using reference TRBV28 and TRBJ2-1 for the parts outside the CDR3, the full variable domain is DVKVTQSSRYLVKRTGEKVFLECVQDMDHENMFWYRQDPGLGLRLIYFSYDVKMKEKGDIPEGYSVSREKKERFSLILESASTNQTSMYLCASSLPPPGYNEQFFGPGTRLTVL.

The rearrangement joins TRBV28 to TRBJ2-6; 7 bases are a match to TRBD1. This CDR3 has 15 amino acids. The germline CDR1 and CDR2 sequences are MDHEN and SYDVKM. The ends lost 3 bases at V and 5 bases at J; junction bases unmatched: 4. CDR3 nucleotide sequence: TGTGCCAGCAGTTTTCCGGGACAGCGGGCCAACGTCCTGACTTTC. Amino acids: CASSFPGQRANVLTF.

V is TRBV6-5 and J is TRBJ1-1; no firm D call. The CDR3 extends over 11 amino acids. Trimming shortened V by 6 bases and J by 11 bases, and 13 bases separated the two germline ends. Per the germline V gene, CDR1 is MNHEY and CDR2 is SVGAGI. Written as DNA, the CDR3 is TGTGCCAGCAGCTCCGCTGGAGTGGCTTTCTTT. Protein sequence: CASSSAGVAFF.

The chain recombines TRBV4-1 with TRBJ2-3; D is undetermined. This CDR3 spans 16 amino acids. The germline V and J ends were trimmed by 5 bases and 4 bases, with 19 bases remaining between them. CDR1 MGHRA and CDR2 YSYEKL come from the germline V gene. The DNA of the CDR3 is TGCGCCAGCAGCTTAAAGCAAACTACCTGGCCAGATACGCAGTATTTT. Residues: CASSLKQTTWPDTQYF.

The chain joins TRBV19 to TRBJ2-7, with D tentatively TRBD1 (6 bases). The CDR3 runs 16 residues. Trimming cost V 5 bases and J 0 bases, with 17 bases left between them. CDR1 and CDR2 from the germline V gene are LNHDA and SQIVND (reference sequence). The DNA of the CDR3 is TGTGCCAGTAGTGTTGACGCAGGGGAGAGCTCCTACGAGCAGTACTTC. This encodes CASSVDAGESSYEQYF.

In regard to this clone: One junction end disagrees with the germline gene, perhaps due to a read error. V gene TRBV5-6 combines with J gene TRBJ2-5, with D unresolved. This CDR3 is 8 amino acids long. Per germline, CDR1 SGHDT and CDR2 YYEEEE. The CDR3 spells CASSRGNF. The CDR3, as DNA: TGTGCCAGCAGCCGAGGCAACTTC.

This clone was observed a handful of times. V gene TRBV9 combines with J gene TRBJ2-5; TRBD1 agrees at 11 bases. CDR3 size: 16 residues. The ends lost 3 bases at V and 2 bases at J; junction bases unmatched: 6. The germline gives CDR1 SGDLS, CDR2 YYNGEE. The CDR3 region is CASSEGTGGAQETQYF. The CDR3 bases are TGTGCCAGCAGCGAGGGGACAGGGGGTGCACAAGAGACCCAGTACTTC.

In regard to this clone: Sequence at one end of the junction differs from germline and may be a read error. V is TRBV7-6 and J is TRBJ2-5, with D possibly TRBD2 on 5 matching bases. Germline assignment: CDR1 SGHVS and CDR2 FNYEAQ. This CDR3 comprises 11 residues. CDR3 coding DNA: TGTGCCAGCAGCCTAGCTAGAATACTGTACTTC. Amino acids: CASSLARILYF. The whole variable domain, filled in from reference TRBV7-6 and TRBJ2-5, reads GAGVSQSPRYKVTKRGQDVALRCDPISGHVSLYWYRQALGQGPEFLTYFNYEAQQDKSGLPNDRFSAERPEGSISTLTIQRTEQRDSAMYRCASSLARILYFGPGTRLLVL.

The chain is built from TRBV7-8 and TRBJ2-1; possibly TRBD1 for D (6 bases). The length of the CDR3 is 15 residues. Trimming removed 3 bases from V and 4 bases from J, with 13 bases in between. Germline V CDR1 and CDR2: SGHVS, FQNEAQ. The CDR3 DNA reads TGTGCCAGCAGCTTTAGGGGGAGTTCGTACAATGAGCAGTTCTTC. It is translated as CASSFRGSSYNEQFF.

V usage is TRBV28 and J usage is TRBJ1-2; D is uncertain. The CDR3 spans 13 residues. Germline CDR1 is MDHEN and CDR2 is SYDVKM. The V end lost 6 bases, the J end lost 1 base, and 9 bases lay between the germline ends. The CDR3 nucleotides are TGTGCCAGCAGCCGCCCCGGTAACTATGGCTACACCTTC. This gives the protein CASSRPGNYGYTF.

The chain employs TRBV5-4 and TRBJ2-7; D unclear. The germline gives CDR1 SGHNT, CDR2 YYREEE (reference sequence). The V and J ends lost 0 bases and 2 bases respectively, with 15 bases between them. The CDR3 loop spans 16 amino acids. The CDR3 DNA reads TGTGCCAGCAGCTTGGCCTCCGGTTCTTTCGCCTACGAGCAGTACTTC. Amino acid sequence: CASSLASGSFAYEQYF.

This chain links TRBV27 with TRBJ2-1, with 11 bases identical to TRBD2. Germline V gene data show CDR1 as MNHEY and CDR2 as SMNVEV (reference sequence). Trimming took 6 bases from V and 9 from J; bases not matched to a gene: 7. The CDR3 has 14 residues. CDR3 nucleotides: TGTGCCAGCAGGTTAGCGGGAGGGACCGGTGAGCAGTTCTTC. Its protein is CASRLAGGTGEQFF.

This clone was found once. This chain connects TRBV6-5 to TRBJ2-1; 7 bases match TRBD2. V was pared by 4 bases and J by 3 bases, with 6 bases of the junction left unmatched. This CDR3 is 15 amino acids long. Germline CDR1 MNHEY, CDR2 SVGAGI. The CDR3 nucleotides read TGTGCCAGCAGTTTGGGATCTAGCGGCTACAATGAGCAGTTCTTC. It codes for CASSLGSSGYNEQFF.

The rearrangement joins TRBV5-1 to TRBJ1-2; no firm D call. With 5 bases removed from V and 2 bases from J, the gap between germline ends came to 13 bases. Germline CDR1 is SGHRS and CDR2 is YFSETQ. The CDR3 is 14 amino acids. The chain's CDR3 is CASSWGGSNYGYTF. CDR3 nucleotides: TGCGCCAGCAGTTGGGGAGGATCCAACTATGGCTACACCTTC.

J is TRBJ1-2 and V is TRBV5-6; possible D gene TRBD1, 6 bases. Trimming removed 3 bases at V and 3 bases at J, with 12 bases between. CDR1 is SGHDT, CDR2 YYEEEE, per germline. CDR3 size: 14 residues. CDR3 DNA sequence: TGTGCCAGCAGCTCCTTATCAGGGGACTATGGCTACACCTTC. Residues: CASSSLSGDYGYTF.